This is a list of T cell receptor beta chains from one sample in a study of blood T cell repertoires in COVID-19. Produced via immunoSEQ multiplex PCR; TCRdb's table is partial and in-frame only. The sample comprises 140,000 or so clones, 75% to 85% of which are singletons, and about 3.9% rests with the top ten. Material for sequencing was peripheral blood. Receptor source: a man in his sixties with acute or convalescent COVID-19. CDR3s leave out the opening cysteine and the closing phenylalanine or tryptophan. Fields, in order: J gene, V gene, CDR3 protein.

j_call: TRBJ2-1
v_call: TRBV27
cdr3_aa: ASRPRDSSYNEQF

j_call: TRBJ2-3
v_call: TRBV7-9
cdr3_aa: ASSPRAGERRDTQY

j_call: TRBJ2-5
v_call: TRBV6-1
cdr3_aa: ASSEATGGFLQETQY

j_call: TRBJ1-2
v_call: TRBV6-5
cdr3_aa: ASSYFGQGPNYGYT

j_call: TRBJ2-1
v_call: TRBV29-1
cdr3_aa: SVEDWASANNEQF

j_call: TRBJ2-5
v_call: TRBV6-5
cdr3_aa: ASRQGTEKY

j_call: TRBJ2-5
v_call: TRBV11-1
cdr3_aa: ASSQGTEETQY

j_call: TRBJ2-1
v_call: TRBV2
cdr3_aa: ASRSEEDEQF

j_call: TRBJ2-1
v_call: TRBV19
cdr3_aa: ASFSRRGAYNEQF

j_call: TRBJ2-3
v_call: TRBV5-4
cdr3_aa: ASSRLGGEADTQY

j_call: TRBJ2-7
v_call: TRBV2
cdr3_aa: ASRDPSGTSYEQY

j_call: TRBJ1-1
v_call: TRBV2
cdr3_aa: ASSSPSAVNTEAF

j_call: TRBJ1-1
v_call: TRBV6-5
cdr3_aa: ASSYSAEGLVTEAF

j_call: TRBJ2-1
v_call: TRBV18
cdr3_aa: ASSRTQGYNEQF

j_call: TRBJ2-3
v_call: TRBV10-1
cdr3_aa: ASSESLAGASFSSTDTQY

j_call: TRBJ2-1
v_call: TRBV6-5
cdr3_aa: ASSYLAGLAGNEQF